This TCR beta chain was observed in a study of OX40 agonist ivuxolimab in advanced cancers. This CDR3 comprises 11 residues. The V end lost 4 bases, the J end lost 3 bases, and 4 bases lay between the germline ends. Germline V lookup: CDR1 MNHNS, CDR2 SASEGT. Data came from immunoSEQ multiplex PCR; TCRdb stores just in-frame clones and leaves some out. The sample lists roughly 100,000 clones, 92% occurring once. The specimen comprised CD4+ or CD8+ T cells sorted from blood, sampled in a trial of the OX40 agonist ivuxolimab. The receptor comes from an adult with an advanced solid tumor such as melanoma, head and neck, liver or kidney cancer. The chain is built from TRBV6-1 and TRBJ2-7, with D unclear. The CDR3 region has the DNA TGTGCCAGCAGTGGCTACTACGAGCAGTACTTC. Translated, it gives CASSGYYEQYF.